This T cell receptor beta chain was sequenced for a study of identifying expanded T cells in peripheral blood. No infections or other immune events were documented during collection. The protocol was immunoSEQ multiplex PCR, while the TCRdb copy is restricted to in-frame clones and leaves out a portion. The data show around 60,000 clones, roughly four fifths seen once. To note about this clone: Its antigen remains unknown.

The V and J ends lost 4 bases and 1 base respectively, with 8 bases between them. Germline-derived CDR1 and CDR2 are SEHNR and FQNEAQ (reference sequence). The CDR3 loop spans 14 amino acids. Whole-study results and caveats: Clone count variance between approximately two-week samples rose with total template count. Technical replicates showed around 1.3 changed clones; two weeks roughly 18; four weeks 19.

The sample consisted of blood. This sequence joins TRBV7-9 and TRBJ1-3; tentatively, D is TRBD1 (5 bases). The TCR was taken from a person aged 18 to 70 in good health. The DNA for the CDR3 is TGTGCCAGCAGCTCTCAGGGTTCTGGAAACACCATATATTTT. Translation gives CASSSQGSGNTIYF. Variable domain in full (rest from reference TRBV7-9 and TRBJ1-3): DTGVSQNPRHKITKRGQNVTFRCDPISEHNRLYWYRQTLGQGPEFLTYFQNEAQLEKSRLLSDRFSAERPKGSFSTLEIQRTEQGDSAMYLCASSSQGSGNTIYFGEGSWLTVV.